A selection of T cell receptor beta chains follows, all from one sample in a study of blood T cell repertoires in COVID-19. Profiling relied on immunoSEQ multiplex PCR, and the TCRdb table lists in-frame clones only, not all of them. The sample lists 250,000 to 350,000 clones; approximately 89% were seen once. Source material: peripheral blood. These receptors were obtained from a woman aged 55-69 years with acute or convalescent COVID-19. CDR3s include the opening cysteine and the closing phenylalanine or tryptophan. D genes are given only for firm matches. Expanded clones get a size class; other rows say once, few or many, or leave the size out.

J: TRBJ2-7
D: TRBD1
V: TRBV12-3/TRBV12-4
size: .
DNA: TGTGCCAGCAGTTTTCAGGGGGCCCACGAGCAGTACTTC
CDR3: CASSFQGAHEQYF

J: TRBJ1-2
D: .
V: TRBV4-1
size: .
DNA: TGCGCCAGCAGCCAAGAAGGGGCCCCCTATGGCTACACCTTC
CDR3: CASSQEGAPYGYTF

J: TRBJ2-7
D: TRBD1
V: TRBV6-5
size: .
DNA: TGTGCCAGCAGTTACCCGGACAGGGGGTACGAGCAGTACTTC
CDR3: CASSYPDRGYEQYF

J: TRBJ2-7
D: TRBD1
V: TRBV29-1
size: .
DNA: TGCAGCGTGGGGGACAGGGGATACGAGCAGTACTTC
CDR3: CSVGDRGYEQYF

J: TRBJ1-5
D: TRBD1
V: TRBV27
size: .
DNA: TGTGCCAGCAGTCCGGAGACAGGGATTGGCAATCAGCCCCAGCATTTT
CDR3: CASSPETGIGNQPQHF

J: TRBJ2-7
D: TRBD1
V: TRBV27
size: once
DNA: TGTGCCAGCAGTTTACGTTCAGGGGGCGCTTCCTACGAGCAGTACTTC
CDR3: CASSLRSGGASYEQYF

J: TRBJ2-1
D: .
V: TRBV9
size: .
DNA: TGTGCCAGCAGCGTAGGGGTCAAGGCGGGGAACAATGAGCAGTTCTTC
CDR3: CASSVGVKAGNNEQFF

J: TRBJ1-1
D: .
V: TRBV7-2
size: .
DNA: TGTGCCAGCAGCTTAAGGACTGCGAACACTGAAGCTTTCTTT
CDR3: CASSLRTANTEAFF

J: TRBJ2-6
D: .
V: TRBV7-8
size: few
DNA: TGTGCCAGCAGCTTAGAAACCCCAGGGGCCGGGGCCAACGTCCTGACTTTC
CDR3: CASSLETPGAGANVLTF

J: TRBJ2-1
D: TRBD2
V: TRBV6-5
size: .
DNA: TGTGCCAGCAGTCCTAAATCCGGGACTAGCTATGAGCAGTTCTTC
CDR3: CASSPKSGTSYEQFF

J: TRBJ2-7
D: TRBD2
V: TRBV7-9
size: .
DNA: TGTGCCAGCGCGGGGGGGCTCCCACCCTACGAGCAGTACTTC
CDR3: CASAGGLPPYEQYF

J: TRBJ2-7
D: TRBD1
V: TRBV28
size: .
DNA: TGTGCCAGCAGTCCCAACAGGGGGCGCTTAGGCTACGAGCAGTACTTC
CDR3: CASSPNRGRLGYEQYF

J: TRBJ1-6
D: TRBD1
V: TRBV25-1
size: .
DNA: TGTGCCAGCAGTGAATTAGAGGGACAGGGGAATTCACCCCTCCACTTT
CDR3: CASSELEGQGNSPLHF

J: TRBJ2-1
D: TRBD1
V: TRBV6-2/TRBV6-3
size: .
DNA: TGTGCCAGCAGCTCGTCCGGGACAGGGAGGTTAGGGGAGCAGTTCTTC
CDR3: CASSSSGTGRLGEQFF

J: TRBJ2-6
D: .
V: TRBV7-3
size: .
DNA: TGTGCCAGCAGCTTAAACACTGGGGCCAACGTCCTGACTTTC
CDR3: CASSLNTGANVLTF

J: TRBJ2-7
D: .
V: TRBV28
size: .
DNA: TGTGCCAGCAGCCCTCAGACAGGCCCGTTTGGAGAGCAGTACTTC
CDR3: CASSPQTGPFGEQYF

J: TRBJ2-2
D: .
V: TRBV21-1
size: .
DNA: TGTGCCAGCAGCAAAAATGGACTAGCGGGGGGGAACACCGGGGAGCTGTTTTTT
CDR3: CASSKNGLAGGNTGELFF

J: TRBJ2-1
D: .
V: TRBV27
size: .
DNA: TGTGCCAGCAGTTTAATCGGGGATGAGCAGTTCTTC
CDR3: CASSLIGDEQFF

J: TRBJ2-1
D: TRBD1
V: TRBV7-9
size: once
DNA: TGTGCCAGCAGCTTATTTGGCACAGGGGTATACAATGAGCAGTTCTTC
CDR3: CASSLFGTGVYNEQFF

J: TRBJ2-3
D: TRBD2
V: TRBV6-2/TRBV6-3
size: .
DNA: TGTGCCAGCAGCTCCGGGAGGACCGATACGCAGTATTTT
CDR3: CASSSGRTDTQYF

J: TRBJ2-1
D: .
V: TRBV12-3/TRBV12-4
size: .
DNA: TGTGCCAGCAGGTCCTTTCGTGAGCAGTTCTTC
CDR3: CASRSFREQFF

J: TRBJ1-2
D: TRBD1
V: TRBV5-1
size: .
DNA: TGCGCCAGCAGCTTGGGAGACAGGGGAATGTATGGCTACACCTTC
CDR3: CASSLGDRGMYGYTF

J: TRBJ2-5
D: TRBD2
V: TRBV28
size: few
DNA: TGTGCCAGCAGTTCGCCGGGACTAGCGGGAGGAGAGACCCAGTACTTC
CDR3: CASSSPGLAGGETQYF

J: TRBJ1-2
D: TRBD1
V: TRBV28
size: .
DNA: TGTGCCAGCAGTGCAGGGGGGACGAACTATGGCTACACCTTC
CDR3: CASSAGGTNYGYTF

J: TRBJ2-6
D: TRBD1
V: TRBV7-2
size: .
DNA: TGTGCCAGCAGCTCGGGACAGTCTACCCCTGAGGGGGCCAACGTCCTGACTTTC
CDR3: CASSSGQSTPEGANVLTF

J: TRBJ2-2
D: .
V: TRBV5-5
size: .
DNA: TGTGCCAGCAGCCAGACAGGGAACACCGGGGAGCTGTTTTTT
CDR3: CASSQTGNTGELFF

J: TRBJ2-1
D: TRBD1
V: TRBV7-9
size: .
DNA: TGTGCCAGCAGCCAGGGGGCGAGGGAGCAGTTCTTC
CDR3: CASSQGAREQFF

J: TRBJ1-2
D: .
V: TRBV28
size: .
DNA: TGTGCCAGCAGTCCCCCCCGCAGCTATGGCTACACCTTC
CDR3: CASSPPRSYGYTF

J: TRBJ1-3
D: .
V: TRBV5-1
size: .
DNA: TGCGCCAGCAGCTTGGACGGTCCTGGAAACACCATATATTTT
CDR3: CASSLDGPGNTIYF

J: TRBJ1-1
D: .
V: TRBV11-1
size: .
DNA: TGTGCCAGCAGCTTACCTAAGAGGAACACTGAAGCTTTCTTT
CDR3: CASSLPKRNTEAFF

J: TRBJ2-1
D: TRBD1
V: TRBV19
size: .
DNA: TGTGCCAGTAGTGTACAGGGGGCGCAGAATGAGCAGTTCTTC
CDR3: CASSVQGAQNEQFF

J: TRBJ2-2
D: TRBD2
V: TRBV2
size: .
DNA: TGTGCCAGCAGTAGTGGGGTAGCGGGCACCGGGGAGCTGTTTTTT
CDR3: CASSSGVAGTGELFF

J: TRBJ2-3
D: TRBD1
V: TRBV18
size: once
DNA: TGTGCCAGCTCACCAGTGGGACAGAACACAGATACGCAGTATTTT
CDR3: CASSPVGQNTDTQYF

J: TRBJ2-2
D: TRBD2
V: TRBV9
size: .
DNA: TGTGCCAGCAGCCAGACTAGCGGGATAAACACCGGGGAGCTGTTTTTT
CDR3: CASSQTSGINTGELFF

J: TRBJ2-2
D: .
V: TRBV6-5
size: once
DNA: TGTGCCAGCAGCGAGTTCACCGGGGAGCTGTTTTTT
CDR3: CASSEFTGELFF

J: TRBJ2-7
D: TRBD2
V: TRBV6-5
size: .
DNA: TGTGCCAGCAGCAGGACTAGCGGGGGCTCCTACGAGCAGTACTTC
CDR3: CASSRTSGGSYEQYF

J: TRBJ1-1
D: .
V: TRBV19
size: .
DNA: TGTGCCAGTAGTATAAGTCCTCGGGGAGTTATCACTGAAGCTTTCTTT
CDR3: CASSISPRGVITEAFF

J: TRBJ1-5
D: TRBD1
V: TRBV7-8
size: .
DNA: TGTGCCAGCAGCTTAGCGGGACAGACCTATCAGCCCCAGCATTTT
CDR3: CASSLAGQTYQPQHF

J: TRBJ1-2
D: .
V: TRBV9
size: once
DNA: TGTGCCAGCAGCGTACCCCCCTGGGACTGCACCTTC
CDR3: CASSVPPWDCTF

J: TRBJ1-2
D: .
V: TRBV5-1
size: .
DNA: TGCGCCAGCAGCTTGGACCGGGACTATGGCTACACCTTC
CDR3: CASSLDRDYGYTF

J: TRBJ1-2
D: .
V: TRBV4-1
size: .
DNA: TGCGCCAGCAGCCAAGACGCCAGTCAAAAAAGGGGCTATGGCTACACCTTC
CDR3: CASSQDASQKRGYGYTF

J: TRBJ2-3
D: .
V: TRBV27
size: .
DNA: TGTGCCAGCAGTTTAAGCACGAGTCTAGATACGCAGTATTTT
CDR3: CASSLSTSLDTQYF

J: TRBJ2-1
D: .
V: TRBV28
size: .
DNA: TGTGCCAGCAGTTTATCCCCTATAACGGGTTACAATGAGCAGTTCTTC
CDR3: CASSLSPITGYNEQFF

J: TRBJ2-7
D: .
V: TRBV3-1/TRBV3-2
size: .
DNA: TGTGCCAGCAGCCCAGTAGCGAAACACGAGCAGTACTTC
CDR3: CASSPVAKHEQYF

J: TRBJ2-5
D: TRBD1
V: TRBV10-3
size: .
DNA: TGTGCCATCAGTGCGGACAGGGAGACCCAGTACTTC
CDR3: CAISADRETQYF

J: TRBJ1-6
D: .
V: TRBV27
size: .
DNA: TGTGCCAGCAGTTTCCTTAATTCACCCCTCCACTTT
CDR3: CASSFLNSPLHF

J: TRBJ2-3
D: TRBD2
V: TRBV7-9
size: .
DNA: TGTGCCAGCAGCTTATCTAGCGGGGGATATACAGATACGCAGTATTTT
CDR3: CASSLSSGGYTDTQYF

J: TRBJ2-2
D: TRBD2
V: TRBV2
size: .
DNA: TGTGCCAGCCCCCGAAGCGGGAGGGCGAACACCGGGGAGCTGTTTTTT
CDR3: CASPRSGRANTGELFF

J: TRBJ2-3
D: TRBD2
V: TRBV5-4
size: .
DNA: TGTGCCAGCAGCGGGGGACTAGCGGGGGTCCTCGGCACAGATACGCAGTATTTT
CDR3: CASSGGLAGVLGTDTQYF

J: TRBJ1-6
D: .
V: TRBV5-5
size: .
DNA: TGTGCCAGCAGCTTGGGGGCTGGCCCATATAATTCACCCCTCCACTTT
CDR3: CASSLGAGPYNSPLHF